These 29 T cell receptor beta chains were all obtained from the same sample, sequenced in a study of T cells after yellow fever vaccination. TCRdb re-derived calls from the 5' RACE reads in MiXCR, one entry per CDR3 protein. This sample yields around 320,000 distinct CDR3 sequences, of which over 3.5% are seen a single time; 15% to 20% belongs to the top ten. The sample in question was PBMCs, obtained 15 days after the yellow fever booster vaccination. The receptors come from a man between 18 and 29 years old who received the YFV17D yellow fever vaccine.

This clonotype has at least ten counts. This chain uses TRBV9 with TRBJ2-3; 10 nucleotides match TRBD2. The CDR3 contains 17 residues. Trimming at V came to 0 bases and at J to 4 bases, leaving 8 bases not matched to a gene. CDR1 and CDR2 from the germline V gene are SGDLS and YYNGEE. The CDR3 DNA reads as TGTGCCAGCAGCGTAGCTGACCTAGCGGGGGTGGCAGATACGCAGTATTTT. This sequence encodes CASSVADLAGVADTQYF. The complete variable domain, with remaining parts taken from reference TRBV9 and TRBJ2-3, reads DSGVTQTPKHLITATGQRVTLRCSPRSGDLSVYWYQQSLDQGLQFLIQYYNGEERAKGNILERFSAQQFPDLHSELNLSSLELGDSALYFCASSVADLAGVADTQYFGPGTRLTVL.

This clonotype turned up a few times. J is TRBJ2-2 and V is TRBV10-3; D unclear. V was clipped by 3 bases and J by 8 bases, with 22 bases between them. From germline, CDR1 is ENHRY and CDR2 SYGVKD. The CDR3 runs 17 residues. CDR3 DNA sequence: TGTGCCATCAGTGAACCTAACCGGGCCACCTTGAGAGGGGAGCTGTTTTTT. Translation gives CAISEPNRATLRGELFF.

In this sample, this clonotype turned up many times. The rearrangement uses TRBV5-1 and TRBJ1-1, with D possibly TRBD1 on 5 matching bases. With 0 bases removed from V and 2 bases from J, the gap between germline ends came to 11 bases. The CDR3 spans 15 residues. CDR1 and CDR2 (germline): SGHRS, YFSETQ. Here the CDR3 reads CASSLVGTSNTEAFF. The CDR3 coding sequence is TGCGCCAGCAGCTTGGTCGGGACTAGTAACACTGAAGCTTTCTTT.

The chain's CDR3 is CASSLAQGIYGYTF. CDR3 nucleotides: TGTGCCAGCAGCTTAGCGCAGGGGATCTATGGCTACACCTTC. This chain uses TRBV7-2 with TRBJ1-2; possibly TRBD1 for D (6 bases). This CDR3 has 14 residues. CDR1 is SGHTA, CDR2 FQGNSA, per germline. V lost 0 bases and J lost 4, with 9 bases in between.

This clonotype has at least ten counts. The chain links TRBV7-2 to TRBJ2-1; D possibly uses TRBD1 or TRBD2 (5 bases each). V lost 5 bases and J lost 1, with 9 bases in between. Per germline, CDR1 SGHTA and CDR2 FQGNSA. The length of the CDR3 is 14 residues. CDR3 DNA: TGTGCCAGCAGCCCGGGACCATCCTACAATGAGCAGTTCTTC. It is translated as CASSPGPSYNEQFF.

This clonotype was found many times. This sequence joins TRBV15 and TRBJ1-1, with no clear D. The CDR3 length is 13 residues. Germline loops: CDR1 LNHNV, CDR2 YYDKDF (reference sequence). The V end was cut by 2 bases, the J end by 5 bases, with 9 bases between. Here the CDR3 DNA reads TGTGCCACCAGCAGACCACAGCTTACTGAAGCTTTCTTT. It is translated as CATSRPQLTEAFF.

This clonotype was seen ten or more times. CDR3: CASSDAGLNQPQHF. The CDR3 DNA reads TGTGCCAGCAGCGACGCCGGGTTAAATCAGCCCCAGCATTTT. The chain has TRBV25-1 and TRBJ1-5; D unclear. The CDR3 is 14 amino acids. Per germline, CDR1 MGHDK and CDR2 SYGVNS. Trimming removed 6 bases at V and 4 bases at J, with 13 bases between.

The V and J genes are TRBV10-2 and TRBJ1-5, with unresolved D. The V gene lost 0 bases and the J gene lost 7 bases, with 10 bases spanning the gap. This CDR3 contains 14 residues. CDR1 WSHSY and CDR2 SAAADI come from the germline V gene. As DNA, the CDR3 is TGCGCCAGCAGTGAGTCAACAGCTTACCAGCCCCAGCATTTT. Amino acid sequence: CASSESTAYQPQHF.

This clonotype has only a few counts. V usage is TRBV18 and J usage is TRBJ1-5; D uncertain. Per the germline V gene, CDR1 is KGHSH and CDR2 is LQKENI. Trimming stripped 3 bases from V and 1 base from J, with 13 bases between. The CDR3 contains 16 residues. The CDR3 sequence: CASSPNLVPSNQPQHF. Written as DNA, the CDR3 is TGTGCCAGCTCACCTAATCTCGTCCCCAGCAATCAGCCCCAGCATTTT.

This clonotype was observed at least ten times. One end of the junction varies from germline; a read error may be responsible. The V and J genes are TRBV6-2 or TRBV6-3 and TRBJ1-3; D gene uncertain. The CDR3 runs 14 residues. Germline CDR1 is MNHEY and CDR2 is SVGEGT. The DNA for the CDR3 is TGTGCCAGCAGATACTTGGGGACTGGAAACACCATATATTTT. Residues: CASRYLGTGNTIYF.

This clonotype was seen ten or more times. This chain connects TRBV10-3 to TRBJ2-5, with D possibly matching TRBD2 (7 bases). The CDR3 spans 16 residues. Germline V gene sequence: CDR1 ENHRY, CDR2 SYGVKD. Trimming left V 4 bases short and J 2 bases short, with 17 bases between. CDR3 DNA: TGTGCCATCAGTGGAGGGGGAGGGCTTGGTCAAGAGACCCAGTACTTC. The encoded protein is CAISGGGGLGQETQYF.

The CDR3 protein is CAISDPLMTGIAFF. The CDR3 nucleotides read TGTGCCATCAGTGACCCGTTGATGACAGGGATAGCTTTCTTT. The rearrangement joins TRBV10-3 to TRBJ1-1; TRBD1 matches 7 bases. CDR1 ENHRY and CDR2 SYGVKD come from the germline V gene. The length of the CDR3 is 14 residues. V lost 3 bases to trimming and J lost 10 bases; unmatched junction nucleotides: 11.

In its sample, this clonotype was seen many times. The CDR3 loop is CASSLADTSTDTQYF. CDR3 DNA: TGCGCCAGCAGCTTGGCAGATACTAGCACAGATACGCAGTATTTT. The chain is built from TRBV5-1 and TRBJ2-3; D is undetermined. The CDR3 loop spans 15 amino acids. Germline-derived CDR1 and CDR2 are SGHRS and YFSETQ. The V end lost 0 bases, the J end lost 0 bases, and 8 bases lay between the germline ends.

This clonotype was picked up many times. The V call is TRBV7-2, the J call TRBJ2-6; D is possibly TRBD1 (6 bases). From germline, CDR1 is SGHTA and CDR2 FQGNSA. Trimming left V 7 bases short and J 0 bases short, with 7 bases between. There are 14 residues in the CDR3. This CDR3 reads CASTGDSGANVLTF. The CDR3 bases are TGTGCCAGCACAGGGGACTCTGGGGCCAACGTCCTGACTTTC.

The chain couples TRBV7-2 to TRBJ1-5; TRBD1 aligns across 10 bases. Per the germline V gene, CDR1 is SGHTA and CDR2 is FQGNSA. This CDR3 region has 15 residues. J gave up 4 bases and V 2 bases, and 2 bases lay outside the gene matches. DNA for the CDR3: TGTGCCAGCAGCTTATGGGGACAGGGGAATCAGCCCCAGCATTTT. It yields the protein CASSLWGQGNQPQHF.

This clonotype was detected many times. The chain uses TRBV7-2 and TRBJ2-3; D is perhaps TRBD1 (5 bases). The CDR3 contains 16 residues. Germline values: CDR1 SGHTA, CDR2 FQGNSA. V was trimmed by 1 base and J by 3 bases, leaving 14 bases between them. The CDR3 loop is CASSLDHRGGTDTQYF. The CDR3 DNA follows: TGTGCCAGCAGCTTAGACCATAGGGGTGGTACAGATACGCAGTATTTT. The full variable domain, in which reference TRBV7-2 and TRBJ2-3 provide the parts outside the CDR3, is GAGVSQSPSNKVTEKGKDVELRCDPISGHTALYWYRQSLGQGLEFLIYFQGNSAPDKSGLPSDRFSAERTGGSVSTLTIQRTQQEDSAVYLCASSLDHRGGTDTQYFGPGTRLTVL.

This clonotype came up many times. The V gene is TRBV7-2, the J gene TRBJ1-6, with 8 bases lining up with TRBD1. Germline V gene data show CDR1 as SGHTA and CDR2 as FQGNSA. The junction had 5 bases not matched to a gene; V was cut back by 3 bases and J by 7 bases. CDR3 size: 15 residues. The CDR3 DNA follows: TGTGCCAGCAGCTTGATGCCAGGGGGCAATTCACCCCTCCACTTT. This gives the protein CASSLMPGGNSPLHF. The variable domain in full, with the rest retrieved from reference TRBV7-2 and TRBJ1-6, is GAGVSQSPSNKVTEKGKDVELRCDPISGHTALYWYRQSLGQGLEFLIYFQGNSAPDKSGLPSDRFSAERTGGSVSTLTIQRTQQEDSAVYLCASSLMPGGNSPLHFGNGTRLTVT.

This clonotype was picked up many times. This chain connects TRBV5-8 to TRBJ1-5; no clear D. The germline V gene encodes CDR1 SGHTS and CDR2 YDEGEE. CDR3 length: 13 residues. V was cut by 1 base and J by 3 bases, with 5 bases left in between. This chain's CDR3 is CASSLQVNQPQHF. CDR3 coding DNA: TGTGCCAGCAGCTTGCAGGTCAATCAGCCCCAGCATTTT.

This clonotype occurred many times. The chain joins TRBV24-1 to TRBJ2-5, with 9 positions matching TRBD2. The CDR3 loop spans 16 amino acids. With V trimmed by 4 bases and J by 5 bases, 10 bases remained unmatched. From germline, CDR1 is KGHDR and CDR2 SFDVKD. The CDR3 region has the DNA TGTGCCACCAGTGAACGAGCGGGGGGCAGTGAGGAGACCCAGTACTTC. Translating gives CATSERAGGSEETQYF.

This clonotype has a count of ten or more. The chain recombines TRBV11-2 with TRBJ2-1; D gene ambiguous. V was clipped by 2 bases and J by 1 base, with 6 bases between them. The CDR3 is 14 amino acids. The germline gives CDR1 SGHAT, CDR2 FQNNGV. CDR3 sequence: CASSLRVSYNEQFF. For the CDR3, the DNA is TGTGCCAGCAGCTTAAGAGTTTCCTACAATGAGCAGTTCTTC.

Ten or more counts support this clonotype. The chain combines TRBV5-6 with TRBJ1-5; no clear D gene. Trimming cost V 5 bases and J 0 bases, with 9 bases left between them. The V gene's germline CDR1 is SGHDT and CDR2 YYEEEE. This CDR3 contains 14 residues. CDR3 sequence (DNA): TGTGCCAGCAGACAGCGGGATAGCAATCAGCCCCAGCATTTT. Its translation: CASRQRDSNQPQHF.

This clonotype appeared a few times. V and J are TRBV5-1 and TRBJ2-4; unclear D gene. V dropped 4 bases and J dropped 5 bases, with 16 bases sitting between them. The germline CDR1 and CDR2 sequences are SGHRS and YFSETQ. The CDR3 covers 15 residues. CDR3 protein: CASSLLGPGENIQYF. CDR3 bases: TGCGCCAGCAGCCTCTTAGGTCCTGGGGAAAACATTCAGTACTTC.

This clonotype was recorded a few times. The J gene is TRBJ1-2, the V gene TRBV7-9, with D unclear. V was clipped by 1 base and J by 6 bases, with 9 bases between them. Germline V gene lookup returns CDR1 SEHNR and CDR2 FQNEAQ (reference sequence). This CDR3 spans 13 amino acids. Here the CDR3 reads CASSLELSNGYTF. The CDR3, as DNA: TGTGCCAGCAGCTTAGAGTTGAGCAATGGCTACACCTTC.

This clonotype was seen repeatedly, ten times or more. V usage is TRBV5-1 and J usage is TRBJ1-3, with 9 bases fitting TRBD1. This CDR3 contains 16 residues. The J segment lost 4 bases and the V segment lost 4 bases, leaving 9 bases of the junction unmatched. Germline CDR1 SGHRS, CDR2 YFSETQ. The DNA of the CDR3 is TGCGCCAGCAGCAGGGAACAGGGGGCCGCCGGAAACACCATATATTTT. Translation gives CASSREQGAAGNTIYF.

This clonotype has a count of ten or more. V gene TRBV5-4 combines with J gene TRBJ2-7; maybe TRBD1 (6 bases). The germline V and J ends were trimmed by 4 bases and 1 base, with 15 bases remaining between them. The CDR3 has 15 residues. Germline V gene lookup returns CDR1 SGHNT and CDR2 YYREEE (reference sequence). CDR3 DNA: TGTGCCAGCAGCCGTCGGACAGTTCAGTCCTACGAGCAGTACTTC. Its translation: CASSRRTVQSYEQYF.

This sequence joins TRBV5-6 and TRBJ2-5; D may be TRBD1 (5 bases). Between the trimmed V and J ends, which lost 2 bases and 6 bases, there was a span of 20 bases. The CDR3 runs 16 residues. Germline V lookup: CDR1 SGHDT, CDR2 YYEEEE. CDR3 region: CASSLGILKGRQTQYF. The CDR3 DNA is TGTGCCAGCAGCTTAGGGATCCTTAAGGGGCGACAGACCCAGTACTTC.

The sample holds many counts of this clonotype. CDR3 region: CASSLVSTEQFF. The CDR3 DNA sequence: TGTGCCAGCAGCTTAGTTTCAACTGAGCAGTTCTTC. The chain joins TRBV7-9 to TRBJ2-1; D unresolved. With 1 base removed from V and 9 bases from J, the gap between germline ends came to 7 bases. The CDR3 spans 12 residues. Germline assignment: CDR1 SEHNR and CDR2 FQNEAQ (reference sequence).

CDR3 loop: CASSYRDNGYTF. The CDR3 bases are TGTGCCAGCAGTTACAGGGATAATGGCTACACCTTC. J is TRBJ1-2 and V is TRBV6-2 or TRBV6-3; D is unresolved. The V end was cut by 2 bases, the J end by 6 bases, with 7 bases between. The CDR3 runs 12 residues. CDR1 MNHEY and CDR2 SVGEGT come from the germline V gene.

There are a few counts of this clonotype. The gene calls are TRBV12-3 or TRBV12-4 and TRBJ2-7, with TRBD1 matching over 7 bases. CDR3 length: 14 amino acids. V lost 4 bases to trimming and J lost 1 base; unmatched junction nucleotides: 4. CDR3 nucleotide sequence: TGTGCCAGCAGTTCCACGGGACAGTCCTACGAGCAGTACTTC. It translates to CASSSTGQSYEQYF.